This T cell receptor beta chain came from a study of glioma-infiltrating T cells after dendritic cell vaccination. Germline CDR1 SQVTM, CDR2 ANQGSEA. The CDR3 is 13 amino acids. V shed 4 bases and J shed 2 bases, with 11 bases lying between them. Indicated time point: after dendritic cell vaccination, including at tumor progression/relapse. Data came from immunoSEQ multiplex PCR; TCRdb stores just in-frame clones and leaves some out. The table shows roughly 88,000 clones, with approximately 80% occurring only once. The source of this sequence is a human donor with glioblastoma. The input for sequencing was blood, taken after dendritic cell vaccination. The genes are TRBV29-1 and TRBJ2-5, with a possible D match to TRBD1 (5 bases). CDR3 coding DNA: TGCAGCGTTGGTAGGGGTCAACAAGAGACCCAGTACTTC. Its protein product is CSVGRGQQETQYF.